The 12 T cell receptor beta chains listed next were all sequenced from one sample in a study of molecular identifiers for immune sequencing clone quantification. TCRdb re-derived calls from the PCR reads in MiXCR, one entry per CDR3 protein. The sample shows a few hundred thousand distinct CDR3 sequences, over 20% of them seen only once. Sample: naive CD8+ T cells from blood, with Jurkat cell RNA spiked in. Subset given: FACS-sorted CD8+CD4-CCR7+CD45RA+ naive T cells. The receptors were sampled from a human donor in good health. Some libraries in this study had Jurkat cell RNA spiked in.

This clonotype showed up many times. The chain couples TRBV28 to TRBJ2-3, with 7 bases matching TRBD1. The V segment lost 3 bases and the J segment 1 base; nucleotides outside the gene matches: 7. The germline V gene encodes CDR1 MDHEN and CDR2 SYDVKM. CDR3 size: 16 residues. This chain's CDR3 is CASSFDRVGRTDTQYF. DNA of the CDR3: TGTGCCAGCAGTTTCGACAGGGTCGGGCGCACAGATACGCAGTATTTT.

The chain couples TRBV11-2 to TRBJ2-2, with TRBD2 matching over 11 bases. Germline values: CDR1 SGHAT, CDR2 FQNNGV. V lost 0 bases to trimming and J lost 5 bases; unmatched junction nucleotides: 5. The CDR3 is 17 residues long. As DNA, the CDR3 is TGTGCCAGCAGCTTAGATTTAGCGGGGGGGCCTACCGGGGAGCTGTTTTTT. Translation gives CASSLDLAGGPTGELFF.

The table lists this clonotype with a few counts. The chain recombines TRBV30 with TRBJ2-7, with 8 bases aligning to TRBD2. The germline V gene encodes CDR1 GTSNPN and CDR2 SVGIG (reference sequence). The CDR3 runs to 14 residues. V was pared by 4 bases and J by 5 bases, with 10 bases of the junction left unmatched. The CDR3 bases are TGTGCCTGGACCCAGACGGGAGGGTTCGACGAGCAGTACTTC. It is translated as CAWTQTGGFDEQYF.

The gene calls are TRBV12-3 or TRBV12-4 and TRBJ2-3, with TRBD2 identical over 11 bases. V shed 2 bases and J 4 bases; nucleotides not matched to a gene: 5. This CDR3 has 16 amino acids. The CDR3 is CASSLSSGGQADTQYF. The CDR3, as DNA: TGTGCCAGCAGTTTATCTAGCGGGGGGCAGGCAGATACGCAGTATTTT.

This clonotype occurred a few times. The rearrangement uses TRBV6-2 or TRBV6-3 and TRBJ2-2, with 8 bases lining up with TRBD1. Germline V gives CDR1 MNHEY, CDR2 SVGEGT. This CDR3 region has 18 residues. The V gene end was trimmed by 0 bases and the J gene end by 3 bases; junction bases not matched to a gene: 9. CDR3 nucleotide sequence: TGTGCCAGCAGTTACTCGATCCTATCGGACAGGGACACCGGGGAGCTGTTTTTT. Translating it yields CASSYSILSDRDTGELFF.

This clonotype has at least ten counts. The chain has TRBV20-1 and TRBJ1-4, with TRBD1 matching over 9 bases. The V segment lost 1 base and the J segment 7 bases; nucleotides outside the gene matches: 10. The V gene's germline CDR1 is DFQATT and CDR2 SNEGSKA (reference sequence). The CDR3 extends over 16 amino acids. The CDR3 DNA follows: TGCAGTGCTAGAGTCCTCTATGGGACAGGGATTGAAAAACTGTTTTTT. It is translated as CSARVLYGTGIEKLFF.

This clonotype was seen ten or more times. This sequence joins TRBV7-9 and TRBJ2-3; the match to TRBD2 covers 9 bases. V lost 5 bases to trimming and J lost 2 bases; unmatched junction nucleotides: 8. Germline V gene lookup returns CDR1 SEHNR and CDR2 FQNEAQ (reference sequence). The CDR3 extends over 16 amino acids. CDR3 DNA: TGTGCCAGCAGCATTCGAGCGGGAGGCCTCACAGATACGCAGTATTTT. It yields the protein CASSIRAGGLTDTQYF.

This clonotype has only a few counts. The chain carries TRBV5-1 and TRBJ2-7, with D perhaps TRBD1 (5 bases). From germline, CDR1 is SGHRS and CDR2 YFSETQ. This CDR3 comprises 14 residues. Trimming took 1 base from V and 7 from J, leaving 15 bases between them. The DNA for the CDR3 is TGCGCCAGCAGCTTGTACCCAGGGCCGGAGGAGCAGTACTTC. Encoded protein: CASSLYPGPEEQYF.

A word on this clonotype: This may be a read error: a much more frequent sequence differs by one nucleotide. The chain is built from TRBV25-1 and TRBJ2-5; D ambiguous. The CDR3 length is 13 residues. The germline V gene has CDR1 MGHDK and CDR2 SYGVNS. CDR3 sequence: CANSERLKETQYF. The CDR3 coding sequence is TGTGCCAACAGTGAAAGGCTTAAAGAGACCCAGTACTTC.

The sample holds a few counts of this clonotype. V and J are TRBV4-1 and TRBJ2-1, with 7 nucleotides matching TRBD2. Germline V gives CDR1 MGHRA, CDR2 YSYEKL. This CDR3 has 17 residues. The ends lost 0 bases at V and 0 bases at J; junction bases unmatched: 5. The CDR3 coding sequence is TGCGCCAGCAGCCAAGAGGGCGGGGGAAGCTCCTACAATGAGCAGTTCTTC. This sequence encodes CASSQEGGGSSYNEQFF.

In its sample, this clonotype was seen many times. V and J are TRBV4-3 and TRBJ1-3; unclear D gene. This CDR3 contains 15 residues. Trimming left V 0 bases short and J 4 bases short, with 10 bases between. Germline V gives CDR1 LGHNA, CDR2 YSLEER. The CDR3 reads CASSQDNPPGNTIYF. The CDR3 region has the DNA TGCGCCAGCAGCCAAGATAACCCTCCCGGAAACACCATATATTTT.

The CDR3 nucleotides read TGTGCCAGCAATCCCGGGACTAAACTTTACGAGCAGTACTTC. Amino acids: CASNPGTKLYEQYF. This chain uses TRBV6-2 or TRBV6-3 with TRBJ2-7; 7 positions match TRBD2. Germline assignment: CDR1 MNHEY and CDR2 SVGEGT. V lost 7 bases, J lost 4 bases, and 10 bases stayed unmatched. The CDR3 is 14 amino acids.